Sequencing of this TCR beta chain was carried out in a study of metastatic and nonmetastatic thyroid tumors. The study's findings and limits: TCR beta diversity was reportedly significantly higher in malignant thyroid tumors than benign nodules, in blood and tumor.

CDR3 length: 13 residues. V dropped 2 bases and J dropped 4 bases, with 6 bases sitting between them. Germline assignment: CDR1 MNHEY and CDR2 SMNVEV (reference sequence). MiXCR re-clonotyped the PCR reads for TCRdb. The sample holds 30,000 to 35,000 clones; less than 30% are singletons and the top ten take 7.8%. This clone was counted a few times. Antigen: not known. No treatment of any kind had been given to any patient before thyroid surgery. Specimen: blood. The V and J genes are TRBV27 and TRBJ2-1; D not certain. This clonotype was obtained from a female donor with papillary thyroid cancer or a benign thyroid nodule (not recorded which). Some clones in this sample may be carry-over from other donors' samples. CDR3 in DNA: TGTGCCAGCAGTTTACAGACTTACAATGAGCAGTTCTTC. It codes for CASSLQTYNEQFF.